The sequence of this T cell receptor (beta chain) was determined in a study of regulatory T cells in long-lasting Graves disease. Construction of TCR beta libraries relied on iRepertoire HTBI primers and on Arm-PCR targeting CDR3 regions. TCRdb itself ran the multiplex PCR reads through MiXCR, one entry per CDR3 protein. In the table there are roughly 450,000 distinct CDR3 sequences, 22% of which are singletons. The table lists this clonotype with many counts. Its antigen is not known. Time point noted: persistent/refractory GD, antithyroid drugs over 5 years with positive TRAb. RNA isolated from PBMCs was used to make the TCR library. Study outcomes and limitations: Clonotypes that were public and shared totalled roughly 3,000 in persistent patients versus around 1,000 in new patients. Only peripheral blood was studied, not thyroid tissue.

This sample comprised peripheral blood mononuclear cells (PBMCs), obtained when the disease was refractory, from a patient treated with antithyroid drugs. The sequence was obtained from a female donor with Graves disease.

This chain's CDR3 is CASSYEGEQYF. CDR3 in DNA: TGTGCCAGCAGTTACGAGGGCGAGCAGTACTTC. The chain recombines TRBV6-5 with TRBJ2-7; D might be TRBD2 (5 bases). Germline loops: CDR1 MNHEY, CDR2 SVGAGI. The CDR3 runs 11 residues. V lost 2 bases, J lost 6 bases, and 5 bases lay in between.